This T cell receptor beta chain was sequenced for a study of shared clonotypes between healthy human individuals. At a deep level, the assay was run. Clones were sequenced by immunoSEQ multiplex PCR, and TCRdb holds only the in-frame ones, with some missing. The sample has about a million clones; 75% are singletons. The ends were cut back, 6 bases at V and 0 bases at J, with 3 bases in the middle. Germline V gene sequence: CDR1 SQVTM, CDR2 ANQGSEA. CDR3 length: 11 residues. This TCR came from a man aged 18-30 years in good health. The chain combines TRBV29-1 with TRBJ1-3, with unresolved D. Sequencing input: memory CD4+ T cells sorted from blood. Stated subset: CD45RA-negative fraction. The CDR3 coding sequence is TGCAGCGTCGACTCTGGAAACACCATATATTTT. Encoded protein: CSVDSGNTIYF.